This T cell receptor (beta chain) was captured in a study of OX40 agonist ivuxolimab in advanced cancers. About the study as a whole: The costimulatory receptor OX40 (CD134) was targeted by ivuxolimab, a fully human IgG2 agonistic monoclonal antibody. Of the roughly 51 dose-escalation patients, hepatocellular carcinoma was present in approximately 20, melanoma in approximately 15, renal cell carcinoma in 9 and head and neck cancer in 9. Intravenous ivuxolimab was administered to patients every 2 weeks at six dose levels: 0.01, 0.1, 0.3, 1.5, 3 and 10 mg/kg. Partial responses occurred in three dose-escalation patients: two with cutaneous melanoma and one with hepatocellular carcinoma. Prior anti-PD-1, anti-PD-L1 or anti-CTLA-4 therapy was permitted, and checkpoint inhibitors had been received by approximately 39% of dose-escalation patients. The monotherapy dose-escalation portion (N of about 57 patients) of the phase I ivuxolimab trial is reported in the paper. The dose-escalation cohort was roughly 83% male with a mean age of roughly 62 years, ranging from roughly 23 to 80. Peripheral TCRbeta sequencing aimed to test whether ivuxolimab altered TCR sequence diversity and caused clonal T-cell expansion.

Patients with autoimmune disease history or receiving systemic immunosuppression were excluded from the trial. Peripheral blood for TCR sequencing was drawn from every dose cohort at baseline, at cycle 4 day 1 and at cycle 7 day 1. Samples came from an open-label, multicenter, first-in-human phase I dose-escalation trial of ivuxolimab. The trial enrolled adults with locally advanced or metastatic head and neck squamous cell, hepatocellular, melanoma or renal cell carcinoma. CD4+ and CD8+ T cells were sorted separately from peripheral blood before TCR sequencing. A word on this clone: Its recognized antigen is unknown. Per-base qualities were not stored, and no clone one base away is much larger.

Genomic DNA was extracted from sorted cells for sequencing of the TCRbeta CDR3 region. TCRbeta CDR3 regions were sequenced using the immunoSEQ Assay. Sourced from immuneACCESS, this table was stored by TCRdb with only in-frame sequences that have V and J called. A share of the clones is absent; for the studies checked, an unresolved V gene accounts for under half, and the remainder has no known explanation. This sample comprises some 59,000 clones, roughly nine tenths of them detected only once. Roughly 4.4% of the sample is in the top ten clones. Overall study results and their limits: On average, CD8+ T cells showed more expanded clones than CD4+ T cells after ivuxolimab. The antigen specificity of the clonally expanded peripheral T cells was not determined. Clonal expansion of both CD4+ and CD8+ blood T cells was observed from baseline to week 6 at doses 0.1 to 3.0 mg/kg. Low levels of normalized T-cell clonal expansion were also seen in some nonresponding patients. In the 0.1-3.0 mg/kg groups, partial responders had among the lowest normalized peripheral clonal expansion, particularly in CD8+ T cells.

The sample here was CD4+ or CD8+ T cells sorted from blood, taken in a trial of the OX40 agonist ivuxolimab. This receptor was identified in an adult with an advanced solid tumor such as melanoma, head and neck, liver or kidney cancer.

CDR3 sequence: CASSLVTGGSEKLFF. The nucleotide sequence is TGTGCCAGCAGCTTAGTCACAGGGGGAAGTGAAAAACTGTTTTTT. The chain is made from TRBV11-2 and TRBJ1-4; 8 bases in between match TRBD1. From the cysteine up to the phenylalanine, the CDR3 has a length of 15 residues. The only DNA kept is the CDR3, 45 bases in frame from the first base. Trimming takes 1 base off V and 7 bases off J; junction bases not matched to a gene: 5. From the germline V gene, CDR1 is SGHAT and CDR2 is FQNNGV.